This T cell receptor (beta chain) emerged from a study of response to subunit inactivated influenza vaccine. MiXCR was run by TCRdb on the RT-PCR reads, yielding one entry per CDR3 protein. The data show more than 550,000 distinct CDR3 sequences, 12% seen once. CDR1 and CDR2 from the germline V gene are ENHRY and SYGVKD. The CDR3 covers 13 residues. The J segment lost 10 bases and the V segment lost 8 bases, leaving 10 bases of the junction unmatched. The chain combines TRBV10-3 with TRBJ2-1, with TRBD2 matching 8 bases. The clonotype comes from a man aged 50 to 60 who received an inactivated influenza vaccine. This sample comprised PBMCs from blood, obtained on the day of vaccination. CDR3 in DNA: TGTGCCATCTCGATCGACGGGAGGGACGAGCAGTTCTTC. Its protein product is CAISIDGRDEQFF.